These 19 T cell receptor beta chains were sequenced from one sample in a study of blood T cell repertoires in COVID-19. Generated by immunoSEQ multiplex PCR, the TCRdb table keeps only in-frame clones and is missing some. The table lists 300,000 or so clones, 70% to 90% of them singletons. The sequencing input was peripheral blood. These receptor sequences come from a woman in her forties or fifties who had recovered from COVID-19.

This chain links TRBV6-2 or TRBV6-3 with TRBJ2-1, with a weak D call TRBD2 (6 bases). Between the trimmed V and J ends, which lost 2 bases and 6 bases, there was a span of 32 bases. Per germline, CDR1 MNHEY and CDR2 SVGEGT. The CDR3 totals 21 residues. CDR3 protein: CASSYPTTRPVWQPTINEQFF. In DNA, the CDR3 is TGTGCCAGCAGTTACCCGACGACTAGACCCGTGTGGCAGCCAACCATCAATGAGCAGTTCTTC.

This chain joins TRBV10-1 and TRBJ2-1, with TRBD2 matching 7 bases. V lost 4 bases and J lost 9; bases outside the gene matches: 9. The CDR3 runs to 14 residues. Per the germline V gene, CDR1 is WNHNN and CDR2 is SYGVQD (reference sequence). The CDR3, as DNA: TGCGCCAGCAGTGGAGGACTAGTAATTGGTGAGCAGTTCTTC. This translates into CASSGGLVIGEQFF.

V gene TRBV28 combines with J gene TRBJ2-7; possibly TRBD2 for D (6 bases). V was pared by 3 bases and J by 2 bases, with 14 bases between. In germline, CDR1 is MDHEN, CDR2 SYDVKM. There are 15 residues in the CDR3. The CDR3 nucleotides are TGTGCCAGCAGTTTCGGGGGAAGAGGTACCTACGAGCAGTACTTC. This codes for CASSFGGRGTYEQYF.

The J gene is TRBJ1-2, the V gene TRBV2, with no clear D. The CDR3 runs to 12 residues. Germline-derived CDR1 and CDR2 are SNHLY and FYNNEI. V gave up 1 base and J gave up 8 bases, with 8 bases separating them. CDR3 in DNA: TGTGCCAGCAGTGAAGACGGTAGAGGCTACACCTTC. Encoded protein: CASSEDGRGYTF.

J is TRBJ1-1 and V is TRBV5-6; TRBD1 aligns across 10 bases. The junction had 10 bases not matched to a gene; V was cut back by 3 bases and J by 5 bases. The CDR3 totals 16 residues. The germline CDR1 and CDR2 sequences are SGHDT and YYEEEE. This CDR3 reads CASSWGTGVLYTEAFF. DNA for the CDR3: TGTGCCAGCAGCTGGGGGACAGGGGTATTATATACTGAAGCTTTCTTT.

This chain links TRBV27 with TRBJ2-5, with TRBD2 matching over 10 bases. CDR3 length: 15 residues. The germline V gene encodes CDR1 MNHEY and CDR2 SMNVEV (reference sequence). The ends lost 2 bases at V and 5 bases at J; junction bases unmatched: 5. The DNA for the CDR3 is TGTGCCAGCAGTTTACGCCGACTAGCGGGCGAGACCCAGTACTTC. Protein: CASSLRRLAGETQYF.

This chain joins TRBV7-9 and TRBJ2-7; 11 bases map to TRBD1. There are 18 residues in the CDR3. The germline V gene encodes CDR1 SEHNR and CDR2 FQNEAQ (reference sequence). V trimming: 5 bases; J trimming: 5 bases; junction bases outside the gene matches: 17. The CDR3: CASSRPKTGTGGFHEQYF. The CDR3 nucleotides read TGTGCCAGCAGCAGACCAAAAACCGGGACAGGGGGTTTCCACGAGCAGTACTTC.

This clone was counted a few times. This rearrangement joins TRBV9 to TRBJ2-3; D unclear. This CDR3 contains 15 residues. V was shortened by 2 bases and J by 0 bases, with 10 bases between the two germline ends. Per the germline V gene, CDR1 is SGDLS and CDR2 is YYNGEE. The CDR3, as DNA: TGTGCCAGCAGCGTTAGACACCTTAGCACAGATACGCAGTATTTT. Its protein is CASSVRHLSTDTQYF.

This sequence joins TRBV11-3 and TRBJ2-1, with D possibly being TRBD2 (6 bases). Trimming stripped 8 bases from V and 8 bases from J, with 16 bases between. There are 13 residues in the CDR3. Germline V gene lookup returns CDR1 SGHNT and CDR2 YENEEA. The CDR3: CASSYFGGDEQFF. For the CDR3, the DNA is TGTGCCAGCTCCTATTTCGGGGGAGATGAGCAGTTCTTC.

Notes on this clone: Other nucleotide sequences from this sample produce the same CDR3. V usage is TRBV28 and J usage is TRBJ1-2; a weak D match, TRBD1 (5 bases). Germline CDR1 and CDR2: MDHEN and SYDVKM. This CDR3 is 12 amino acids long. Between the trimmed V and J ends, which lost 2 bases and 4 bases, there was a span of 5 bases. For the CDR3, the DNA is TGTGCCAGCAGTTTACAGGGCTATGGCTACACCTTC. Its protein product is CASSLQGYGYTF.

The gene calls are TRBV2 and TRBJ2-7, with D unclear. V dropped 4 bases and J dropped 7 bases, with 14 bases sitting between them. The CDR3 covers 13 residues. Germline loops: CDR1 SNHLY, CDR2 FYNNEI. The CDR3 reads CASSGQRLTEQYF. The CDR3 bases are TGTGCCAGCAGTGGACAACGCCTCACGGAGCAGTACTTC.

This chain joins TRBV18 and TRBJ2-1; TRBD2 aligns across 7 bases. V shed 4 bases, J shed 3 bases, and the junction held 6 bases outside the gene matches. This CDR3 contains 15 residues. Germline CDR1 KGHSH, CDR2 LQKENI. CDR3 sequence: CASSRLGGDYNEQFF. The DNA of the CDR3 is TGTGCCAGCTCACGGCTTGGGGGGGACTACAATGAGCAGTTCTTC. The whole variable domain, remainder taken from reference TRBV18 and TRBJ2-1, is NAGVMQNPRHLVRRRGQEARLRCSPMKGHSHVYWYRQLPEEGLKFMVYLQKENIIDESGMPKERFSAEFPKEGPSILRIQQVVRGDSAAYFCASSRLGGDYNEQFFGPGTRLTVL.

The CDR3 sequence is CATSPAASHNEQFF. The CDR3 bases are TGTGCCACCAGTCCAGCGGCGAGTCACAATGAGCAGTTCTTC. This chain connects TRBV24-1 to TRBJ2-1, with a possible D match to TRBD2 (5 bases). This CDR3 contains 14 residues. Trimming took 6 bases from V and 5 from J, leaving 13 bases between them. Looked up from germline, CDR1 is KGHDR and CDR2 is SFDVKD.

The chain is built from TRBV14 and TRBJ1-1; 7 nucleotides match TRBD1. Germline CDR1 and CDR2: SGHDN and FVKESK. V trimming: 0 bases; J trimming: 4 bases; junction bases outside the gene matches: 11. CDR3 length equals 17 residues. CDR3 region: CASSQDRTGRGLTEAFF. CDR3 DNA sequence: TGTGCCAGCAGCCAAGACCGGACAGGTCGGGGGCTCACTGAAGCTTTCTTT.

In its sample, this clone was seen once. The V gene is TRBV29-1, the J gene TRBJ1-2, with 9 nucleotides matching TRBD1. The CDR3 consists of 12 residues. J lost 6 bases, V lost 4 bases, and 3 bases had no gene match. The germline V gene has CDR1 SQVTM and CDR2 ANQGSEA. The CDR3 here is CSVVGQGHGYTF. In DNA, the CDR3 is TGCAGCGTTGTGGGACAGGGTCATGGCTACACCTTC.

DNA of the CDR3: TGTGCCAGCAGCTTGGCAGTAAACACCGGGGAGCTGTTTTTT. The encoded protein is CASSLAVNTGELFF. The chain uses TRBV5-5 and TRBJ2-2; no reliable D call. V was shortened by 0 bases and J by 2 bases, with 5 bases between the two germline ends. From germline, CDR1 is SGHKS and CDR2 YYEKEE (reference sequence). The CDR3 has 14 residues.

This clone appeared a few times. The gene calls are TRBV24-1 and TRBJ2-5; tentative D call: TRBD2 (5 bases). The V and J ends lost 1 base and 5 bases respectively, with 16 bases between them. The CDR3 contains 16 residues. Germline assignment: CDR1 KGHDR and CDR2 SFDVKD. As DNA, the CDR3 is TGTGCCACCAGTGATTTTAACTATCGGTGGGAGGAGACCCAGTACTTC. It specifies CATSDFNYRWEETQYF.

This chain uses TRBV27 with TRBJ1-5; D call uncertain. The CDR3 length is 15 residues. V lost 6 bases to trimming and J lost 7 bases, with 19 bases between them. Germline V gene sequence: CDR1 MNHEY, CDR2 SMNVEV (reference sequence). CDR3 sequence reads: CASSPEAVFSQPQHF. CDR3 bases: TGTGCCAGCAGCCCTGAGGCCGTATTTAGCCAGCCCCAGCATTTT.

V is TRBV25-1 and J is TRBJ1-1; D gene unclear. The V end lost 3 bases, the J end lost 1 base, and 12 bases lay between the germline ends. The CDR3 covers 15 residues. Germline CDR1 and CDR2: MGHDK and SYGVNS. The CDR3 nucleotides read TGTGCCAGCAGTGATGGAGGCAGGCAGAACACTGAAGCTTTCTTT. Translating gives CASSDGGRQNTEAFF.